This TCR beta chain derives from a study of spatial heterogeneity in lung cancer. The CDR3 has 16 amino acids. CDR1 and CDR2 from the germline V gene are LNHNV and YYDKDF (reference sequence). V was cut by 4 bases and J by 4 bases, with 18 bases left in between. Every molecule of TCR cDNA had its own unique molecular identifier. Using its own MiXCR run on the 5' RACE reads, TCRdb lists one record per CDR3 protein. The sample contains approximately 15,000 distinct CDR3 sequences, roughly 3.6% of which appear only once. This clonotype was observed at least ten times. This beta chain is off target for a library built for alpha chains, so its abundance means little. Time point: sample taken at primary tumor resection. Samples were donated by 72 untreated early-stage non-small cell lung cancer patients. Sequencing of whole RNA from tumor, nontumor lung or frozen PBMC involved no sorting.

The material sequenced was normal lung tissue next to the tumor, taken at surgery. The origin of this receptor is a male donor with early-stage non-small cell lung cancer. This chain uses TRBV15 with TRBJ2-3; D remains unclear. CDR3 sequence reads: CATSIGWVGKPDTQYF. The CDR3 bases are TGTGCCACCAGCATTGGATGGGTAGGGAAGCCAGATACGCAGTATTTT.